These 26 T cell receptor beta chains originate from one sample sequenced in a study of T cells after yellow fever vaccination. TCRdb used MiXCR to reprocess the 5' RACE reads, holding one entry per CDR3 protein. The sample consists of 450,000 to 650,000 distinct CDR3 sequences, roughly 12% of them appearing once. Sequenced here: PBMCs, sampled on the day of the yellow fever booster vaccination. The receptors derive from a man aged 25-45 years who received the YFV17D yellow fever vaccine.

This chain uses TRBV24-1 with TRBJ2-2; 7 positions match TRBD2. CDR3 size: 14 residues. The junction had 4 bases not matched to a gene; V was cut back by 6 bases and J by 4 bases. Germline CDR1 is KGHDR and CDR2 is SFDVKD. This CDR3 is CATSSGGSTGELFF. CDR3 nucleotides: TGTGCCACCAGTTCGGGAGGTAGCACCGGGGAGCTGTTTTTT.

The V gene is TRBV7-2, the J gene TRBJ2-2, with D uncertain. The CDR3 is made up of 15 amino acids. Germline V gives CDR1 SGHTA, CDR2 FQGNSA. V lost 0 bases to trimming and J lost 4 bases, with 9 bases between them. The CDR3 sequence is CASSLARHLTGELFF. CDR3 DNA sequence: TGTGCCAGCAGCTTAGCGCGACACCTCACCGGGGAGCTGTTTTTT. Drawing the rest from reference TRBV7-2 and TRBJ2-2, the complete variable domain is GAGVSQSPSNKVTEKGKDVELRCDPISGHTALYWYRQSLGQGLEFLIYFQGNSAPDKSGLPSDRFSAERTGGSVSTLTIQRTQQEDSAVYLCASSLARHLTGELFFGEGSRLTVL.

In its sample, this clonotype was seen a few times. This chain uses TRBV5-6 with TRBJ1-1; D not resolved. This CDR3 is built from 16 residues. V shed 4 bases and J shed 2 bases, with 18 bases lying between them. Germline V CDR1 and CDR2: SGHDT, YYEEEE. The CDR3: CASSPRRSGLNTEAFF. CDR3 DNA: TGTGCCAGCAGCCCTAGGCGCTCGGGCCTTAACACTGAAGCTTTCTTT.

This chain joins TRBV7-3 and TRBJ1-2; D is perhaps TRBD1 (5 bases). V shed 5 bases and J shed 6 bases, with 19 bases lying between them. The CDR3 covers 15 residues. Germline V lookup: CDR1 SGHTA, CDR2 FQGTGA. CDR3 bases: TGTGCCAGCAGCCCAATTGGGGGTTTGGAGGATGGCTACACCTTC. Its protein is CASSPIGGLEDGYTF. The full variable domain, its missing parts supplied by reference TRBV7-3 and TRBJ1-2, is GAGVSQTPSNKVTEKGKYVELRCDPISGHTALYWYRQSLGQGPEFLIYFQGTGAADDSGLPNDRFFAVRPEGSVSTLKIQRTERGDSAVYLCASSPIGGLEDGYTFGSGTRLTVV.

The V and J genes are TRBV7-8 and TRBJ2-3; tentative D call: TRBD1 (6 bases). CDR3 length: 13 amino acids. The germline V gene encodes CDR1 SGHVS and CDR2 FQNEAQ. The V gene lost 11 bases and the J gene lost 0 bases, with 12 bases spanning the gap. The CDR3 coding sequence is TGTGCCGTACGGGACACTAGCACAGATACGCAGTATTTT. It translates to CAVRDTSTDTQYF.

The chain employs TRBV12-3 or TRBV12-4 and TRBJ2-3; TRBD2 aligns across 10 bases. V trimming: 8 bases; J trimming: 4 bases; junction bases outside the gene matches: 3. The CDR3 contains 13 residues. The chain's CDR3 is CASVAGGSDTQYF. Here the CDR3 DNA reads TGTGCCAGCGTAGCGGGAGGTTCAGATACGCAGTATTTT.

In this sample, this clonotype turned up a few times. J is TRBJ2-2 and V is TRBV11-2; 7 positions match TRBD2. J gave up 6 bases and V 2 bases, and 12 bases lay outside the gene matches. Per germline, CDR1 SGHAT and CDR2 FQNNGV. This CDR3 spans 17 amino acids. The CDR3 spells CASSLINRGVWSGELFF. The CDR3 coding sequence is TGTGCCAGCAGCTTAATCAACCGGGGGGTCTGGTCCGGGGAGCTGTTTTTT.

This clonotype came up a few times. The chain is built from TRBV7-9 and TRBJ2-7, with D tentatively TRBD1 (5 bases). Trimming pared 2 bases from V and 6 bases from J, leaving 14 bases between. This CDR3 comprises 14 residues. Germline CDR1 reads SEHNR; CDR2 reads FQNEAQ (reference sequence). This chain's CDR3 is CASSLSSGKGEQYF. The DNA for the CDR3 is TGTGCCAGCAGCTTAAGTTCAGGGAAAGGCGAGCAGTACTTC.

The chain joins TRBV4-3 to TRBJ2-3; tentative D call: TRBD2 (5 bases). The better agreement between TRBJ2-5 and the DNA end casts doubt on the J call. Germline lookup yields CDR1 LGHNA and CDR2 YSLEER. This CDR3 has 12 amino acids. CDR3 sequence reads: CASSQDRGTQYF. CDR3 nucleotide sequence: TGCGCCAGCAGCCAAGACCGGGGGACCCAGTACTTC.

The sample holds a few counts of this clonotype. The J gene is TRBJ2-7, the V gene TRBV20-1; D remains ambiguous. V lost 1 base, J lost 7 bases, and 14 bases lay in between. The CDR3 runs 13 residues. In germline, CDR1 is DFQATT, CDR2 SNEGSKA (reference sequence). The CDR3 nucleotides are TGCAGTGCTAGAGGGTACACAGCCTTGGAGCAGTACTTC. Protein product: CSARGYTALEQYF.

This clonotype occurred a few times. The chain links TRBV5-4 to TRBJ2-5; TRBD2 agrees at 13 bases. Trimming cost V 5 bases and J 4 bases; bases outside gene matches: 5. CDR1 is SGHNT and CDR2 is YYREEE in the germline V gene (reference sequence). CDR3 size: 15 residues. CDR3 bases: TGTGCCAGCAGACTAGCGGGAGGGCAGGGAGAGACCCAGTACTTC. Amino acids: CASRLAGGQGETQYF.

The gene calls are TRBV10-3 and TRBJ2-7, with 7 nucleotides matching TRBD1. In germline, CDR1 is ENHRY, CDR2 SYGVKD. The CDR3 contains 14 residues. V gave up 7 bases and J gave up 3 bases; unmatched junction bases: 9. Here the CDR3 reads CAIKRGTADYEQYF. In DNA form, the CDR3 reads TGTGCCATCAAAAGGGGGACAGCAGACTACGAGCAGTACTTC.

In its sample, this clonotype was seen many times. The chain combines TRBV6-1 with TRBJ2-1; TRBD2 agrees at 8 bases. Germline V CDR1 and CDR2: MNHNS, SASEGT. The CDR3 contains 16 residues. V was clipped by 6 bases and J by 7 bases; unmatched bases: 14. CDR3 coding DNA: TGTGCCAGCAGGGTGGCTGCAAGCGGGAGAGTAAATGAGCAGTTCTTC. Its protein product is CASRVAASGRVNEQFF.

J is TRBJ2-7 and V is TRBV10-3, with TRBD1 as a possible D gene (6 bases). The V gene lost 6 bases and the J gene lost 3 bases, with 12 bases spanning the gap. The CDR3 spans 13 residues. Germline CDR1 ENHRY, CDR2 SYGVKD. In DNA, the CDR3 is TGTGCCATCAGCTCCGGACAGAACTACGAGCAGTACTTC. This encodes CAISSGQNYEQYF.

A few counts support this clonotype. This rearrangement joins TRBV7-2 to TRBJ2-7, with D maybe TRBD2 (6 bases). The germline V and J ends were trimmed by 5 bases and 2 bases, with 13 bases remaining between them. The CDR3 extends over 14 amino acids. CDR1 and CDR2 from the germline V gene are SGHTA and FQGNSA. CDR3 DNA: TGTGCCAGCAGCCAGACTAGTCGGACCTACGAGCAGTACTTC. It yields the protein CASSQTSRTYEQYF.

The CDR3 is CASSFGWNTEAFF. DNA of the CDR3: TGTGCCAGCAGTTTTGGCTGGAACACTGAAGCTTTCTTT. V gene TRBV12-3 or TRBV12-4 combines with J gene TRBJ1-1; no firm D call. The CDR3 is 13 residues long. V lost 3 bases to trimming and J lost 1 base, with 6 bases between them.

This clonotype was counted only a few times. V usage is TRBV27 and J usage is TRBJ2-1; 7 bases are a match to TRBD2. CDR1 and CDR2 from the germline V gene are MNHEY and SMNVEV (reference sequence). The CDR3 extends over 14 amino acids. V lost 3 bases to trimming and J lost 4 bases; unmatched junction nucleotides: 3. CDR3 DNA sequence: TGTGCCAGCAGTTTCAGCGGGAAGTACAATGAGCAGTTCTTC. It is translated as CASSFSGKYNEQFF.

This clonotype showed up just a few times. CDR3 nucleotide sequence: TGCGCCAGCAGCACCGGGACTAGCATTCCCCCTGAGCAGTTCTTC. Its protein product is CASSTGTSIPPEQFF. The chain carries TRBV5-1 and TRBJ2-1; 9 bases line up with TRBD2. The length of the CDR3 is 15 residues. J was trimmed by 9 bases and V by 4 bases; bases with no gene match: 11. Germline V CDR1 and CDR2: SGHRS, YFSETQ.

The chain has TRBV20-1 and TRBJ2-5; 9 nucleotides line up with TRBD1. V lost 6 bases to trimming and J lost 2 bases; unmatched junction nucleotides: 4. The germline V gene has CDR1 DFQATT and CDR2 SNEGSKA (reference sequence). This CDR3 is built from 13 residues. CDR3 sequence: CSANRGRQETQYF. The CDR3 DNA reads as TGCAGTGCGAACAGGGGGCGGCAAGAGACCCAGTACTTC.

This clonotype has just a few counts. This chain uses TRBV12-5 with TRBJ1-5, with no clear D. The CDR3 runs 18 residues. V was shortened by 0 bases and J by 0 bases, with 15 bases between the two germline ends. Germline CDR1 is LGHNT and CDR2 is FRNRAP. This CDR3 reads CASGLVLIIPYSNQPQHF. CDR3 sequence (DNA): TGTGCTAGTGGTTTGGTACTAATAATCCCATATAGCAATCAGCCCCAGCATTTT.

This clonotype was detected a few times. The chain joins TRBV7-9 to TRBJ2-4, with D unclear. The germline V and J ends were trimmed by 5 bases and 1 base, with 9 bases remaining between them. Germline CDR1 SEHNR, CDR2 FQNEAQ (reference sequence). CDR3 length equals 14 residues. CDR3 residues: CASSRPEAKNIQYF. The DNA for the CDR3 is TGTGCCAGCAGCCGACCGGAGGCCAAAAACATTCAGTACTTC.

V is TRBV15 and J is TRBJ2-1; TRBD2 matches at 7 bases. After removal of 7 bases from V and 6 bases from J, the junction contained 15 bases not matched to a gene. Germline-derived CDR1 and CDR2 are LNHNV and YYDKDF (reference sequence). CDR3 length equals 16 residues. As DNA, the CDR3 is TGTGCCACCACTGTCGCGGGAGTCCCGGCGGGCAATGAGCAGTTCTTC. It specifies CATTVAGVPAGNEQFF.

V is TRBV7-9 and J is TRBJ2-1; 11 nucleotides match TRBD2. Germline CDR1 is SEHNR and CDR2 is FQNEAQ (reference sequence). The CDR3 is made up of 16 amino acids. V gave up 2 bases and J gave up 5 bases; unmatched junction bases: 5. CDR3 residues: CASSLFTSGSDNEQFF. The CDR3 DNA follows: TGTGCCAGCAGCTTATTTACTAGCGGGAGTGACAATGAGCAGTTCTTC.

CDR3 DNA: TGTGCCAGCTCACCACTCGAGTGGGAGGGCCAGTACTTC. It is translated as CASSPLEWEGQYF. The J gene is TRBJ2-5, the V gene TRBV18; 7 bases are a match to TRBD2. The CDR3 sequence is 13 residues long. Per germline, CDR1 KGHSH and CDR2 LQKENI. V dropped 1 base and J dropped 10; count of bases not matched to a gene: 6.

The gene calls are TRBV20-1 and TRBJ2-2, with 13 bases matching TRBD2. The CDR3 is 15 residues long. Trimming took 5 bases from V and 4 from J; bases not matched to a gene: 4. Looked up from germline, CDR1 is DFQATT and CDR2 is SNEGSKA (reference sequence). The CDR3 loop reads CSAPRTSGGTGELFF. In nucleotides, the CDR3 is TGCAGTGCTCCCCGGACTAGCGGGGGCACCGGGGAGCTGTTTTTT.

This clonotype has a handful of counts. The chain joins TRBV5-6 to TRBJ2-7; 7 nucleotides align to TRBD1. CDR3 size: 14 residues. Looked up from germline, CDR1 is SGHDT and CDR2 is YYEEEE. Losses at the gene ends were 4 bases for V and 5 bases for J; bases not matched to a gene: 9. For the CDR3, the DNA is TGTGCCAGCAGCCGGGTGGGCAGGGGGAACGAGCAGTACTTC. Its protein product is CASSRVGRGNEQYF.